This entry lists 15 T cell receptor beta chains sequenced from one sample in a study of response to subunit inactivated influenza vaccine. Via MiXCR, TCRdb re-called the RT-PCR reads, giving one row per CDR3 protein. The sample consists of hundreds of thousands of distinct CDR3 sequences, about 25% of them appearing once. The sample was CD4+ T cells sorted from PBMCs, taken 5 days after vaccination. These receptors originate from a man between 45 and 60 years old who received an inactivated influenza vaccine.

The chain employs TRBV24-1 and TRBJ2-1; D is unresolved. Germline lookup yields CDR1 KGHDR and CDR2 SFDVKD. V was cut by 5 bases and J by 7 bases, with 11 bases left in between. The CDR3 runs to 13 residues. CDR3 bases: TGTGCCACCAGTGCCATAGCAAGGAATGAGCAGTTCTTC. Translating gives CATSAIARNEQFF.

In this sample, this clonotype turned up a few times. The chain carries TRBV29-1 and TRBJ1-2; possible D gene TRBD1, 6 bases. Trimming stripped 5 bases from V and 1 base from J, with 17 bases between. Germline V CDR1 and CDR2: SQVTM, ANQGSEA. The CDR3 is made up of 15 amino acids. The CDR3 is CSVPDSGTLNYGYTF. In nucleotides, the CDR3 is TGCAGCGTTCCAGATTCCGGGACACTTAACTATGGCTACACCTTC. The full variable domain, completed using reference TRBV29-1 and TRBJ1-2, is SAVISQKPSRDICQRGTSLTIQCQVDSQVTMMFWYRQQPGQSLTLIATANQGSEATYESGFVIDKFPISRPNLTFSTLTVSNMSPEDSSIYLCSVPDSGTLNYGYTFGSGTRLTVV.

This chain joins TRBV5-1 and TRBJ2-5, with a possible D match to TRBD2 (6 bases). This CDR3 has 15 amino acids. V lost 0 bases and J 2 bases, leaving 11 bases between the germline ends. Germline-derived CDR1 and CDR2 are SGHRS and YFSETQ. The CDR3: CASSLVGGLQETQYF. The CDR3 nucleotides read TGCGCCAGCAGCTTGGTCGGGGGACTTCAAGAGACCCAGTACTTC.

This clonotype occurred a few times. V gene TRBV5-8 combines with J gene TRBJ1-1; no reliable D call. The germline gives CDR1 SGHTS, CDR2 YDEGEE. This CDR3 comprises 18 residues. V was shortened by 2 bases and J by 0 bases, with 20 bases between the two germline ends. CDR3 sequence reads: CASSFQWAQLTMNTEAFF. CDR3 nucleotides: TGTGCCAGCAGCTTCCAATGGGCACAACTTACAATGAACACTGAAGCTTTCTTT.

This rearrangement joins TRBV11-3 to TRBJ2-2; 9 nucleotides align to TRBD2. The length of the CDR3 is 14 residues. CDR1 is SGHNT, CDR2 YENEEA, per germline. Trimming at V came to 7 bases and at J to 6 bases, leaving 6 bases not matched to a gene. Here the CDR3 reads CASTREGRSGELFF. The DNA for the CDR3 is TGTGCCAGCACGCGGGAGGGCCGTTCCGGGGAGCTGTTTTTT.

The chain couples TRBV5-1 to TRBJ1-2; possible D gene TRBD1, 5 bases. Trimming left V 4 bases short and J 6 bases short, with 16 bases between. The germline V gene encodes CDR1 SGHRS and CDR2 YFSETQ. This CDR3 is 14 amino acids long. The CDR3 here is CASSIRDRGDGYTF. The CDR3 DNA reads TGCGCCAGCAGCATCCGGGACCGAGGGGATGGCTACACCTTC.

The chain is built from TRBV5-1 and TRBJ2-1, with TRBD2 matching 15 bases. Trimming cost V 4 bases and J 4 bases; bases outside gene matches: 12. The CDR3 is 19 amino acids. The germline CDR1 and CDR2 sequences are SGHRS and YFSETQ. In DNA form, the CDR3 reads TGCGCCAGCAGCCCTGTCCCGGGACTAGCGGGGGGACTATACAATGAGCAGTTCTTC. It codes for CASSPVPGLAGGLYNEQFF.

V and J are TRBV15 and TRBJ2-1; TRBD2 might be the D (6 bases). Germline CDR1 reads LNHNV; CDR2 reads YYDKDF (reference sequence). Trimming stripped 1 base from V and 10 bases from J, with 11 bases between. The CDR3 has 13 residues. DNA of the CDR3: TGTGCCACCAGCAGAGTAAAGGGAGGAGAGCAGTTCTTC. Translating gives CATSRVKGGEQFF. Supplemented by reference TRBV15 and TRBJ2-1, the full variable domain reads DAMVIQNPRYQVTQFGKPVTLSCSQTLNHNVMYWYQQKSSQAPKLLFHYYDKDFNNEADTPDNFQSRRPNTSFCFLDIRSPGLGDTAMYLCATSRVKGGEQFFGPGTRLTVL.

This clonotype was detected only a few times. This chain uses TRBV20-1 with TRBJ1-5, with D unresolved. Germline V CDR1 and CDR2: DFQATT, SNEGSKA (reference sequence). Trimming cost V 6 bases and J 2 bases, with 8 bases left between them. This CDR3 has 12 residues. CDR3 sequence (DNA): TGCAGTGCCATAGATCGCAATCAGCCCCAGCATTTT. It yields the protein CSAIDRNQPQHF.

This clonotype was found a few times. The chain couples TRBV10-3 to TRBJ2-7; TRBD1 matches at 7 bases. Germline CDR1 ENHRY, CDR2 SYGVKD. Unmatched junction bases numbered 3, after V lost 2 bases and J lost 8 bases. The CDR3 totals 12 residues. The CDR3 DNA follows: TGTGCCATCAGTGAGCAACAGGGGCAGCAGTACTTC. This codes for CAISEQQGQQYF.

J is TRBJ1-2 and V is TRBV2; D is undetermined. The CDR3 covers 14 residues. The germline V gene encodes CDR1 SNHLY and CDR2 FYNNEI. The V end lost 4 bases, the J end lost 4 bases, and 13 bases lay between the germline ends. In DNA, the CDR3 is TGTGCCAGCAGTGCATTCCGAACAGCCTATGGCTACACCTTC. Its protein product is CASSAFRTAYGYTF.

This clonotype came up a few times. V usage is TRBV5-4 and J usage is TRBJ2-3; possibly TRBD2 for D (6 bases). Trimming cost V 2 bases and J 2 bases, with 12 bases left between them. This CDR3 comprises 15 residues. CDR1 SGHNT and CDR2 YYREEE come from the germline V gene (reference sequence). The CDR3 sequence: CASSFFGGLTDTQYF. The CDR3 bases are TGTGCCAGCAGCTTCTTTGGGGGACTCACAGATACGCAGTATTTT.

The V and J genes are TRBV7-8 and TRBJ2-2; no reliable D call. Trimming removed 0 bases from V and 0 bases from J, with 14 bases in between. Germline V lookup: CDR1 SGHVS, CDR2 FQNEAQ. The CDR3 loop spans 18 amino acids. In DNA form, the CDR3 reads TGTGCCAGCAGCTTAGCGAGATGGACCTCCGCGAACACCGGGGAGCTGTTTTTT. This translates into CASSLARWTSANTGELFF.

The genes are TRBV6-5 and TRBJ1-3, with D hard to call. Germline CDR1 MNHEY, CDR2 SVGAGI. Trimming pared 0 bases from V and 0 bases from J, leaving 12 bases between. CDR3 length: 17 amino acids. CDR3 amino acids: CASSYSSALVSGNTIYF. Written as DNA, the CDR3 is TGTGCCAGCAGTTACTCCTCAGCCCTTGTCTCTGGAAACACCATATATTTT.

This clonotype was observed a few times. This chain links TRBV9 with TRBJ2-1, with D perhaps TRBD2 (5 bases). CDR3 length equals 15 residues. V lost 0 bases and J 9 bases, leaving 16 bases between the germline ends. Looked up from germline, CDR1 is SGDLS and CDR2 is YYNGEE. The chain's CDR3 is CASSVGFASSGEQFF. The CDR3 bases are TGTGCCAGCAGCGTAGGTTTTGCTAGCTCTGGTGAGCAGTTCTTC.